The 6 T cell receptor beta chains presented below share a single source sample, sequenced in a study of early T cells in non-severe SARS-CoV-2 infection. MiXCR, applied by TCRdb to the 5' RACE reads, yields one record per CDR3 protein. The table lists tens of thousands of distinct CDR3 sequences, about 6.2% of them singletons. Sequences were derived from whole blood, sampled at baseline. The receptors come from an adult who was a healthcare worker with PCR-confirmed SARS-CoV-2 infection or an uninfected control (not recorded which).

This clonotype showed up just a few times. V and J are TRBV12-3 or TRBV12-4 and TRBJ1-5; 7 positions agree with TRBD1. V was clipped by 6 bases and J by 0 bases; unmatched bases: 5. The CDR3 runs to 15 residues. In DNA form, the CDR3 reads TGTGCCAGCAGCAGGACAGGTGATAGCAATCAGCCCCAGCATTTT. Translating gives CASSRTGDSNQPQHF.

This clonotype was seen repeatedly, ten times or more. J is TRBJ2-2 and V is TRBV4-2; possibly TRBD2 for D (7 bases). The CDR3 length is 15 residues. Trimming stripped 1 base from V and 7 bases from J, with 13 bases between. CDR1 and CDR2 (germline): LGHNA, YNFKEQ. Written as DNA, the CDR3 is TGTGCCAGCAGCCAAGTGCAGGGGAGGGTCGGGGAGCTGTTTTTT. This sequence encodes CASSQVQGRVGELFF.

This clonotype has more than one count but fewer than ten. The chain joins TRBV7-9 to TRBJ2-7; possible D gene TRBD1, 6 bases. V was cut by 1 base and J by 0 bases, with 13 bases left in between. This CDR3 is built from 16 residues. CDR1 is SEHNR and CDR2 is FQNEAQ in the germline V gene (reference sequence). For the CDR3, the DNA is TGTGCCAGCAGCTTAGGAGGGCAGGGGAGCTCCTACGAGCAGTACTTC. It specifies CASSLGGQGSSYEQYF. Using reference TRBV7-9 and TRBJ2-7 for the parts outside the CDR3, the full variable domain is DTGVSQNPRHKITKRGQNVTFRCDPISEHNRLYWYRQTLGQGPEFLTYFQNEAQLEKSRLLSDRFSAERPKGSFSTLEIQRTEQGDSAMYLCASSLGGQGSSYEQYFGPGTRLTVT.

This clonotype was recorded many times. The V gene is TRBV10-3, the J gene TRBJ2-7; 7 bases agree with TRBD1. The J segment lost 7 bases and the V segment lost 5 bases, leaving 8 bases of the junction unmatched. This CDR3 spans 13 amino acids. CDR1 ENHRY and CDR2 SYGVKD come from the germline V gene. CDR3 DNA: TGTGCCATCAGTCCAGGGGGATTCAGGGAGCAGTACTTC. It specifies CAISPGGFREQYF.

The rearrangement links TRBV28 to TRBJ2-1, with D tentatively TRBD1 or TRBD2 (5 bases each). The V and J ends lost 2 bases and 6 bases respectively, with 8 bases between them. The CDR3 is 13 residues long. Germline CDR1 reads MDHEN; CDR2 reads SYDVKM. This CDR3 is CASSLGGPNEQFF. Here the CDR3 DNA reads TGTGCCAGCAGTTTAGGGGGTCCCAATGAGCAGTTCTTC.

This clonotype was seen a handful of times. The J gene is TRBJ2-7, the V gene TRBV19, with TRBD2 identical over 9 bases. This CDR3 is built from 14 residues. Germline CDR1 and CDR2: LNHDA and SQIVND (reference sequence). The J segment lost 5 bases and the V segment lost 7 bases, leaving 9 bases of the junction unmatched. The CDR3 loop is CASTETGTSNEQYF. The CDR3 DNA sequence: TGTGCCAGTACCGAGACCGGGACTAGCAACGAGCAGTACTTC.